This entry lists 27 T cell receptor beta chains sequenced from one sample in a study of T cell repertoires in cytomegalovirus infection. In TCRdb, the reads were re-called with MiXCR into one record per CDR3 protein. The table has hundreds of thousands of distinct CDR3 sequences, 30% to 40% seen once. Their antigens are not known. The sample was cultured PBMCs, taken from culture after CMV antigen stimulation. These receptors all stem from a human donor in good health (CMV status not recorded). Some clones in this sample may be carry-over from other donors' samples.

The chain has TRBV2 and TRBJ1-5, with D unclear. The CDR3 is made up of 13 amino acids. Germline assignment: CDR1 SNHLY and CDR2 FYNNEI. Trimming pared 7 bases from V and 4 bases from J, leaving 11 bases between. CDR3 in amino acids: CASTTLGNQPQHF. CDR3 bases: TGTGCCAGCACTACCTTGGGGAATCAGCCCCAGCATTTT.

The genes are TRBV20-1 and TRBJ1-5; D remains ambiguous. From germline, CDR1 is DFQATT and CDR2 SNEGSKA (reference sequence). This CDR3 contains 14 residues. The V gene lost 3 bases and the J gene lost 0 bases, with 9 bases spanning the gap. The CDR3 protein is CSASSDRSNQPQHF. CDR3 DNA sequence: TGCAGTGCTAGCTCCGACCGTAGCAATCAGCCCCAGCATTTT.

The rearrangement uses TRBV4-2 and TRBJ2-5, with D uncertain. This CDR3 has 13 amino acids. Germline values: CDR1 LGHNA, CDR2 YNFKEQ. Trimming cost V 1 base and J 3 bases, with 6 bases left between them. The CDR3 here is CASSQVSEETQYF. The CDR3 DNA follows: TGTGCCAGCAGCCAAGTGTCAGAAGAGACCCAGTACTTC.

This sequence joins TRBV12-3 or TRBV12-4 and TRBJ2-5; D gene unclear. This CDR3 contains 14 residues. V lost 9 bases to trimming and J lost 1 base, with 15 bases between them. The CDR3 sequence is CASNSNSLQETQYF. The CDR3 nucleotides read TGTGCCAGTAACTCAAACAGCCTCCAAGAGACCCAGTACTTC.

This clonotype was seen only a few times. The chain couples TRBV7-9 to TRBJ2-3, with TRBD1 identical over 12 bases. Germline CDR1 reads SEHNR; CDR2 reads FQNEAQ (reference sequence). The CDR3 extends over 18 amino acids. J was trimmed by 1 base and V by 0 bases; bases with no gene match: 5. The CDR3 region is CASSLAGTGGFGTDTQYF. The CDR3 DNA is TGTGCCAGCAGCTTAGCCGGGACAGGGGGCTTCGGCACAGATACGCAGTATTTT.

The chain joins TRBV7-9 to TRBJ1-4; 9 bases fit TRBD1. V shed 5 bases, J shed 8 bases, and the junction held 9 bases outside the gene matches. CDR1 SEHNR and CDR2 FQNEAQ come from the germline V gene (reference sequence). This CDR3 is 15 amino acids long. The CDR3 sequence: CASSTPGQGREKLFF. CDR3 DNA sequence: TGTGCCAGCAGCACGCCGGGACAGGGACGCGAAAAACTGTTTTTT.

This chain's CDR3 is CASTVRGMGNGYTF. The CDR3 nucleotides read TGTGCCAGCACCGTTAGGGGAATGGGTAATGGCTACACCTTC. The chain links TRBV12-3 or TRBV12-4 to TRBJ1-2; D perhaps matches TRBD1 (5 bases). V gave up 7 bases and J gave up 6 bases, with 18 bases separating them. CDR3 size: 14 residues.

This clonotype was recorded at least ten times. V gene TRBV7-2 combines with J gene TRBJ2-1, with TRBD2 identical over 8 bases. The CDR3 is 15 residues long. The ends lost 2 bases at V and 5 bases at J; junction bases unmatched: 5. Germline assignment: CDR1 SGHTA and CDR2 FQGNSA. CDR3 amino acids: CASSLYSGTDNEQFF. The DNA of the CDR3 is TGTGCCAGCAGCTTATATAGCGGGACTGACAATGAGCAGTTCTTC.

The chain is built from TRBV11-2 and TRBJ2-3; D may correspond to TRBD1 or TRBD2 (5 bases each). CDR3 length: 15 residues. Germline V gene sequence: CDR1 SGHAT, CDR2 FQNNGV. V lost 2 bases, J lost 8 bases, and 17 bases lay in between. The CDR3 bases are TGTGCCAGCAGCTTATTAACGGGGCCTGCAGGTACGCAGTATTTT. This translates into CASSLLTGPAGTQYF.

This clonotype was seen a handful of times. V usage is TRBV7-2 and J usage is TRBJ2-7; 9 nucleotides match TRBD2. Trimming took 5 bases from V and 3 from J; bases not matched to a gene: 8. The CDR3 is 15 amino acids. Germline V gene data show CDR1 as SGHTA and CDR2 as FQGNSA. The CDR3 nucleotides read TGTGCCAGCAGCGTGGACGCGGGGGGGTACTACGAGCAGTACTTC. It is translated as CASSVDAGGYYEQYF.

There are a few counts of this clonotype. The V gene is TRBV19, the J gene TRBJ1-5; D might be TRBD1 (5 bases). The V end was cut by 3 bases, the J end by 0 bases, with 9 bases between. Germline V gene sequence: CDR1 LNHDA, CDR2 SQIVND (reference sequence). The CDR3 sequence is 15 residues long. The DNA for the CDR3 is TGTGCCAGTAGTATGGGCGGGACTAGCAATCAGCCCCAGCATTTT. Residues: CASSMGGTSNQPQHF.

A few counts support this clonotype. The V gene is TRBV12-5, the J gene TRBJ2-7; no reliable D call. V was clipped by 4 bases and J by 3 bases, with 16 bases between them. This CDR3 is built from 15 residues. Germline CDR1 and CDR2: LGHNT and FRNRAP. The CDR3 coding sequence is TGTGCTAGTGGTTCGACCCTAGTAGCCCGCTACGAGCAGTACTTC. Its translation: CASGSTLVARYEQYF.

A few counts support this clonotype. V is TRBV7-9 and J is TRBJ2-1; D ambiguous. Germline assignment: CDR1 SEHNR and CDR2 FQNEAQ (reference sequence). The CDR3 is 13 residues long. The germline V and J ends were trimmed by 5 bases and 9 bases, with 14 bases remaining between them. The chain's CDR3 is CASSPTEHGEQFF. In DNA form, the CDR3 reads TGTGCCAGCAGCCCCACAGAACATGGTGAGCAGTTCTTC.

In DNA, the CDR3 is TGTGCCAGCAGCGCAACTGGGGCCCTCCTGGGGAATCAGCCCCAGCATTTT. Its protein is CASSATGALLGNQPQHF. The rearrangement links TRBV11-2 to TRBJ1-5; weak D call: TRBD1 (5 bases). The V gene lost 5 bases and the J gene lost 4 bases, with 21 bases spanning the gap. The CDR3 is 17 amino acids. Germline V gene lookup returns CDR1 SGHAT and CDR2 FQNNGV.

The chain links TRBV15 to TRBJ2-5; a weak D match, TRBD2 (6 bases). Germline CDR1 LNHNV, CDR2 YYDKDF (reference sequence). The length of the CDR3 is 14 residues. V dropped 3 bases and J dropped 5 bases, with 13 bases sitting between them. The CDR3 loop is CATSRTRFAETQYF. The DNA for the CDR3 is TGTGCCACCAGCAGGACTAGATTCGCTGAGACCCAGTACTTC.

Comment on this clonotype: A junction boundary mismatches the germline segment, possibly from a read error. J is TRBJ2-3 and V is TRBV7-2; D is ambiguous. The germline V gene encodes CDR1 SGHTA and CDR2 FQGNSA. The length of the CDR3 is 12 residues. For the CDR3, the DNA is TGTGCCAGCAGCTTAGGAGGAGATACGCAGGATTTT. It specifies CASSLGGDTQDF. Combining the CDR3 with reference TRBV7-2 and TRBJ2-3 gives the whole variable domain GAGVSQSPSNKVTEKGKDVELRCDPISGHTALYWYRQSLGQGLEFLIYFQGNSAPDKSGLPSDRFSAERTGGSVSTLTIQRTQQEDSAVYLCASSLGGDTQDFGPGTRLTVL.

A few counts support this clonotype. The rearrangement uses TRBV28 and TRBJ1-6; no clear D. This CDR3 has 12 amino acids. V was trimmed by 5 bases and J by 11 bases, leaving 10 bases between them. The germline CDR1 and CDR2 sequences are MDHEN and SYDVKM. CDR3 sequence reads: CASSGSWAPLHF. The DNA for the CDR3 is TGTGCCAGCAGTGGATCATGGGCACCCCTCCACTTT. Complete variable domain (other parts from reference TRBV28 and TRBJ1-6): DVKVTQSSRYLVKRTGEKVFLECVQDMDHENMFWYRQDPGLGLRLIYFSYDVKMKEKGDIPEGYSVSREKKERFSLILESASTNQTSMYLCASSGSWAPLHFGNGTRLTVT.

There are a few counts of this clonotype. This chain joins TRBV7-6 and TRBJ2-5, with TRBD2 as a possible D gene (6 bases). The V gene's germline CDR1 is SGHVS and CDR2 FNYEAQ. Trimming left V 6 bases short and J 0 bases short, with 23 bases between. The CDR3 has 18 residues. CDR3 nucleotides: TGTGCCAGCAGACATCCTGGGTCGGCGGGAACGTACCAAGAGACCCAGTACTTC. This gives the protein CASRHPGSAGTYQETQYF.

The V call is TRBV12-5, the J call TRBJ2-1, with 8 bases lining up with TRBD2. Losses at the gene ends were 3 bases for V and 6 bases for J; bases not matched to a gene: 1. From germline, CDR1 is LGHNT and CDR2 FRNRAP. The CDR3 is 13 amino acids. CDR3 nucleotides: TGTGCTAGTGGTTTACTAGCGGTCAATGAGCAGTTCTTC. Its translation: CASGLLAVNEQFF.

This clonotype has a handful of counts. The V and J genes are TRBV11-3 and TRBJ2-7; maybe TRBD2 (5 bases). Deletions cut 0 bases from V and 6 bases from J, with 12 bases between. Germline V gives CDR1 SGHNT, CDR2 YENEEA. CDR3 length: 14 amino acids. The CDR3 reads CASSLDSYEGEQYF. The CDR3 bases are TGTGCCAGCAGCTTAGATTCCTATGAGGGCGAGCAGTACTTC. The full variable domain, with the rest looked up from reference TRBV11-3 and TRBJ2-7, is EAGVVQSPRYKIIEKKQPVAFWCNPISGHNTLYWYLQNLGQGPELLIRYENEEAVDDSQLPKDRFSAERLKGVDSTLKIQPAELGDSAVYLCASSLDSYEGEQYFGPGTRLTVT.

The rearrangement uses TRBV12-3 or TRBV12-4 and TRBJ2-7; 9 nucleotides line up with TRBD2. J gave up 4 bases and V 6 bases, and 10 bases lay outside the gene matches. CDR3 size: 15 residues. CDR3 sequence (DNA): TGTGCCAGCAGGAGTATAGCGGGAGAAATGTACGAGCAGTACTTC. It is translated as CASRSIAGEMYEQYF.

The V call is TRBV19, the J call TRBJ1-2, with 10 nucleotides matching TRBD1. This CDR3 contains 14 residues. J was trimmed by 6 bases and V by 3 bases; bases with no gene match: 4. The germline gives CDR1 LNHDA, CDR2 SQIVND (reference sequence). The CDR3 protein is CASSIGTGADGYTF. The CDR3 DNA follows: TGTGCCAGTAGTATCGGGACAGGGGCCGATGGCTACACCTTC. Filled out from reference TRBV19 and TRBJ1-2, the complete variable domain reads DGGITQSPKYLFRKEGQNVTLSCEQNLNHDAMYWYRQDPGQGLRLIYYSQIVNDFQKGDIAEGYSVSREKKESFPLTVTSAQKNPTAFYLCASSIGTGADGYTFGSGTRLTVV.

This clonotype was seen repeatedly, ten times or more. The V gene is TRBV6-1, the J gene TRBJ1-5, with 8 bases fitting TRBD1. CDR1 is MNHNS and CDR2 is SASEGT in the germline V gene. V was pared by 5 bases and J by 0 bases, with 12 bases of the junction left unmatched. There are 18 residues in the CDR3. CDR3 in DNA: TGTGCCAGCAGTTCGTACGGCGAACAGGGGGGTAGCAATCAGCCCCAGCATTTT. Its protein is CASSSYGEQGGSNQPQHF.

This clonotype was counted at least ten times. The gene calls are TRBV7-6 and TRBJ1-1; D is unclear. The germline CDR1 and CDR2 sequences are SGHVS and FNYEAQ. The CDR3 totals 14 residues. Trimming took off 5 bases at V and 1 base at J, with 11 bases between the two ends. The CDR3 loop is CASSPDPGNTEAFF. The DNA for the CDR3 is TGTGCCAGCAGCCCGGACCCGGGGAACACTGAAGCTTTCTTT.

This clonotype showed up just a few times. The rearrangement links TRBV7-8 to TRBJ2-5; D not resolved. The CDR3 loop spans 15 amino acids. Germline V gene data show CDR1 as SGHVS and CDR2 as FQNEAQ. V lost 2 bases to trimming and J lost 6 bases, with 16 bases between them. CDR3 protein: CASSLPLAARQTQYF. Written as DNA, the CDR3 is TGTGCCAGCAGCTTACCCCTCGCGGCGAGGCAGACCCAGTACTTC.

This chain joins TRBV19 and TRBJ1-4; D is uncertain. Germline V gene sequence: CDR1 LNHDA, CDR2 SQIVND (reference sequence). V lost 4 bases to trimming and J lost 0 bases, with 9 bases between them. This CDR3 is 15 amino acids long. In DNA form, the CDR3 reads TGTGCCAGTAGTAAAAACAGAGCAACTAATGAAAAACTGTTTTTT. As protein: CASSKNRATNEKLFF.

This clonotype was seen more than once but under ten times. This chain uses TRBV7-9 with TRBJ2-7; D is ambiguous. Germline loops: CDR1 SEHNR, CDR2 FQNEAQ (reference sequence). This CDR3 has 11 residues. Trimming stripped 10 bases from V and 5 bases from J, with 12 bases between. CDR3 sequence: CATGGLDEQYF. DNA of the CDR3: TGTGCCACGGGTGGGCTCGACGAGCAGTACTTC. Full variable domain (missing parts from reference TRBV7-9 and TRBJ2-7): DTGVSQNPRHKITKRGQNVTFRCDPISEHNRLYWYRQTLGQGPEFLTYFQNEAQLEKSRLLSDRFSAERPKGSFSTLEIQRTEQGDSAMYLCATGGLDEQYFGPGTRLTVT.